This T cell receptor beta chain was profiled in a study of blood T cell repertoires in COVID-19. In the study overall: Donors in the United States, Italy and Spain gave samples during acute or convalescent COVID-19. PBMCs, B-cell-depleted T cells, or T cells provided the cDNA or gDNA that made up the material.

Seattle enrolled patients during active infection and tracked them longitudinally. As handled by the study authors: Amplification of reference gene primers was used by the study to estimate nucleated cell counts. Repertoires were generated with immunoSEQ multiplex PCR, while TCRdb's copy carries only in-frame clones and drops some. From that table come the V and J calls and clone size; the DNA was used to work out D and trimming. The table has 300,000 to 350,000 clones, around 88% seen once. Germline-derived CDR1 and CDR2 are SGHDT and YYEEEE. Unmatched junction bases numbered 4, after V lost 6 bases and J lost 5 bases. The CDR3 covers 13 residues.

The clonotype originates from a woman aged 25 to 39 with COVID-19, enrolled during active disease. V gene TRBV5-6 combines with J gene TRBJ1-2, with TRBD1 identical over 10 bases. The material sequenced was peripheral blood. DNA of the CDR3: TGTGCCAGCAAGACAGGGGGCGCTTATGGCTACACCTTC. Its translation is CASKTGGAYGYTF.